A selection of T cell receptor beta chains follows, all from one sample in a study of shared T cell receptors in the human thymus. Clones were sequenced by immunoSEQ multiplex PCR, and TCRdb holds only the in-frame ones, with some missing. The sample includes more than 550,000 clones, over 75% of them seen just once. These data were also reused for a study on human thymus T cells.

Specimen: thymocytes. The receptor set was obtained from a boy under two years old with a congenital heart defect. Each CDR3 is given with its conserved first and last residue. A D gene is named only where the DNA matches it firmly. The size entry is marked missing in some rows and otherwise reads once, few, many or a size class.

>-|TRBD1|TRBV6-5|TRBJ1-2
CASSLQGPGGGYTF
TGTGCCAGCAGTCTACAGGGGCCTGGGGGTGGCTACACCTTC
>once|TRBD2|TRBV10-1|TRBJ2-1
CASSQGLAGNYNEQFF
TGCGCCAGCAGTCAGGGACTAGCGGGGAACTACAATGAGCAGTTCTTC
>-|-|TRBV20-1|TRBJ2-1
CSARPWTEQFF
TGCAGTGCTCGCCCGTGGACAGAGCAGTTCTTC
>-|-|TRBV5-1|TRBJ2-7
CASSLSSLPPSYEQYF
TGCGCCAGCAGCTTGAGTTCACTACCACCCTCCTACGAGCAGTACTTC
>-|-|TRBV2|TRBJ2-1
CALRPGAYNEQFF
TGTGCTCTACGGCCGGGGGCCTACAATGAGCAGTTCTTC
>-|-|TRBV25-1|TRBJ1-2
CASSGGFDGEVTYGYTF
TGTGCCAGCAGTGGGGGTTTTGATGGGGAGGTAACCTATGGCTACACCTTC
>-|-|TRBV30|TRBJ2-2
CACNLKRELFF
TGTGCCTGTAACCTAAAGAGGGAGCTGTTTTTT
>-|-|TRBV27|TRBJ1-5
CASSFEQGWVGNQPQHF
TGTGCCAGCAGTTTTGAGCAGGGGTGGGTAGGGAATCAGCCCCAGCATTTT
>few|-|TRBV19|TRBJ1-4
CASSPPGGAKDTTNEKLFF
TGTGCCAGTAGTCCTCCCGGGGGGGCTAAAGATACAACTAATGAAAAACTGTTTTTT
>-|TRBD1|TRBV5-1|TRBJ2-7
CASSFGPGGYEQYF
TGCGCCAGCAGCTTCGGTCCAGGGGGCTACGAGCAGTACTTC
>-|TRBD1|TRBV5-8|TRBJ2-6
CASSFTGVPFSGANVLTF
TGTGCCAGCAGCTTTACAGGGGTCCCCTTCTCTGGGGCCAACGTCCTGACTTTC
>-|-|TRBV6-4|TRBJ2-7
CASRPRTTEQYF
TGTGCCAGCCGGCCAAGGACTACCGAGCAGTACTTC
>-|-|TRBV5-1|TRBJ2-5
CASSWDSPRETQYF
TGCGCCAGCAGCTGGGACTCCCCCCGGGAGACCCAGTACTTC
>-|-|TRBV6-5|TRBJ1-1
CASSYSKLGKRAFF
TGTGCCAGCAGTTACTCGAAACTAGGCAAAAGGGCTTTCTTT
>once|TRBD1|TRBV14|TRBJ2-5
CASSQRDSQETQYF
TGTGCCAGCAGCCAAAGGGACAGCCAAGAGACCCAGTACTTC
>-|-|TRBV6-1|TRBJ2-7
CASSPPGGYYEQYF
TGTGCCAGCAGCCCTCCCGGGGGATACTACGAGCAGTACTTC
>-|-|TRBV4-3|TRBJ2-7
CASSQVQGGYEQYF
TGCGCCAGCAGCCAAGTCCAGGGAGGCTACGAGCAGTACTTC
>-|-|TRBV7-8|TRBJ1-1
CASSLEQVTNTEAFF
TGTGCCAGCAGCTTAGAACAGGTGACGAACACTGAAGCTTTCTTT
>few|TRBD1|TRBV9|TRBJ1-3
CASSGDRGNTIYF
TGTGCCAGCAGCGGGGACAGAGGAAACACCATATATTTT
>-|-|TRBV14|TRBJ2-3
CASSQDPGDTDTQYF
TGTGCCAGCAGCCAAGACCCCGGAGATACAGATACGCAGTATTTT
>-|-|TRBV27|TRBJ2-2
CASSLSTFLRGNTGELFF
TGTGCCAGCAGTTTATCGACCTTCCTCAGGGGGAACACCGGGGAGCTGTTTTTT
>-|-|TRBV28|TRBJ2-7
CASTGAVADYEQYF
TGTGCCAGCACTGGAGCAGTCGCGGACTACGAGCAGTACTTC
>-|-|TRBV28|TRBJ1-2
CASRPLDSLPRAKGYTF
TGTGCCAGCAGGCCCCTGGACAGCCTCCCAAGGGCGAAAGGCTACACCTTC
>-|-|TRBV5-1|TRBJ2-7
CASSLSPRASYEQYF
TGCGCCAGCAGCTTGTCTCCGAGGGCATCCTACGAGCAGTACTTC
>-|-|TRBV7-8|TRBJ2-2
CASSAPYREGYTGELFF
TGTGCCAGCAGCGCCCCTTACAGGGAGGGATACACCGGGGAGCTGTTTTTT
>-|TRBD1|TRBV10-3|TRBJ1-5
CAISTGTGVISNQPQHF
TGTGCCATCAGCACCGGGACAGGGGTCATTAGCAATCAGCCCCAGCATTTT
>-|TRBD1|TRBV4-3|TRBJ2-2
CASSPPPQGALHTGELFF
TGCGCCAGCAGCCCACCCCCCCAGGGGGCGTTGCACACCGGGGAGCTGTTTTTT
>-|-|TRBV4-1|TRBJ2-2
CASSQAPQRPNTGELFF
TGCGCCAGCAGCCAAGCCCCACAGCGGCCGAACACCGGGGAGCTGTTTTTT
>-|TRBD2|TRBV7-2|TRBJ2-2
CASSLPAGLNTGELFF
TGTGCCAGCAGCTTACCAGCGGGGCTGAACACCGGGGAGCTGTTTTTT
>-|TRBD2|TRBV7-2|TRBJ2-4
CASSLQRGGPKNIQYF
TGTGCCAGCAGTTTACAGCGGGGGGGCCCCAAAAACATTCAGTACTTT
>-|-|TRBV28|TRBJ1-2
CASSRRGSAHYGYTF
TGTGCCAGCAGTCGAAGGGGCTCTGCACACTATGGCTACACCTTC
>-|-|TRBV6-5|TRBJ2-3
CASSYSRSDPTDTQYF
TGTGCCAGCAGTTACTCGCGCAGCGATCCCACAGATACGCAGTATTTT
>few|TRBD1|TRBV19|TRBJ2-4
CASRQGTKNIQYF
TGTGCCAGTAGACAGGGGACCAAAAACATTCAGTACTTC
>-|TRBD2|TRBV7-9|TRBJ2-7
CASSDWTRAYEQYF
TGTGCCAGCAGCGACTGGACTAGGGCCTACGAGCAGTACTTC
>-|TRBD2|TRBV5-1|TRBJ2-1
CASKGLAGSNEQFF
TGCGCCAGCAAGGGACTAGCGGGGTCCAATGAGCAGTTCTTC
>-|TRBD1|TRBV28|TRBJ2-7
CASSLARTGYEQYF
TGTGCCAGCAGTTTAGCCAGGACAGGATACGAGCAGTACTTC
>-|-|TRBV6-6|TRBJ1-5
CASNSLLRGSNQPQHF
TGTGCCAGCAACTCACTACTCAGGGGTAGCAATCAGCCCCAGCATTTT
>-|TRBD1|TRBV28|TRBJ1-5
CATTPRTGADSNQPQHF
TGTGCCACCACACCTCGAACAGGGGCCGATAGCAATCAGCCCCAGCATTTT
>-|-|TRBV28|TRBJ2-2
CASSPPRAKTGELFF
TGTGCCAGCAGTCCCCCGAGGGCGAAGACCGGGGAGCTGTTTTTT
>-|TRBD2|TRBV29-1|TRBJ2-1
CSVEDQGLAGGHNEQFF
TGCAGCGTTGAAGATCAGGGCCTAGCGGGAGGACACAATGAGCAGTTCTTC
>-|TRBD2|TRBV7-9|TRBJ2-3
CASSLRTSGSGTDTQYF
TGTGCCAGCAGCTTAAGGACTAGCGGGAGTGGGACAGATACGCAGTATTTT
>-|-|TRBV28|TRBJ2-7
CASSFPGNCHEQYF
TGTGCCAGCAGTTTCCCAGGGAATTGCCACGAGCAGTACTTC
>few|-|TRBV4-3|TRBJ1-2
CASSPAVNYGYTF
TGCGCCAGCAGCCCGGCGGTTAACTATGGCTACACCTTC
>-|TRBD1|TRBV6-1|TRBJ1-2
CASSEGWTGDYGYTF
TGTGCCAGCAGTGAAGGGTGGACAGGTGACTATGGCTACACCTTC
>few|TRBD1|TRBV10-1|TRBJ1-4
CASSESSTGDEKLFF
TGCGCCAGCAGTGAGTCGTCGACAGGGGATGAAAAACTGTTTTTT
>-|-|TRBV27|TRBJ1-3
CASSLEQITRQGNTIYF
TGTGCCAGCAGTTTAGAACAAATTACGAGACAGGGAAACACCATATATTTT
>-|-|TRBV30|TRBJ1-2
CAWTDSNTAYGYTF
TGTGCCTGGACTGATTCGAATACAGCCTATGGCTACACCTTC
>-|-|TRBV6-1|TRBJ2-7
CASKRQGHEQYF
TGTGCCAGCAAACGGCAGGGGCACGAGCAGTACTTC
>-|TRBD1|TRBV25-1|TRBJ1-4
CASSGIRQGCQEKLFF
TGTGCCAGCAGTGGGATTAGACAGGGGTGCCAAGAAAAACTGTTTTTT
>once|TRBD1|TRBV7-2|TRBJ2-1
CASSRGQGKSYNEQFF
TGTGCCAGCAGCAGGGGGCAGGGGAAGTCCTACAATGAGCAGTTCTTC